Below, one T cell receptor (beta chain) is given with its context. Antigen: not known. This CDR3 is built from 15 residues. Germline values: CDR1 KGHSH, CDR2 LQKENI. The V segment lost 6 bases and the J segment 7 bases; nucleotides outside the gene matches: 8. These data belong to a study of T cell responses to AZD1222 COVID-19 vaccine. Study-wide points: Reportedly, close to half of spike-specific TCRs are directed against unmutated variant regions. Spike-specific TCRs gained breadth and depth after people received two AZD1222 doses. The donor group comprised mostly white British people and more females; the analysis possibly underestimated clonal diversity. Recipients of AZD1222 seropositive at baseline numbered only 6 or 7.

Assay: immunoSEQ multiplex PCR; the TCRdb copy retains only in-frame clones and omits some. Counted here are around 170,000 clones, approximately 90% occurring once; the ten biggest clones make up 4% to 5.5%. This TCR was recovered from an adult in good health. Material: peripheral blood, obtained on day 0 of AZD1222 vaccination. The genes are TRBV18 and TRBJ2-1; TRBD1 aligns across 11 bases. The CDR3 reads CASSSGTGGSNEQFF. CDR3 DNA sequence: TGTGCCAGCTCCTCCGGGACAGGGGGTTCAAATGAGCAGTTCTTC.